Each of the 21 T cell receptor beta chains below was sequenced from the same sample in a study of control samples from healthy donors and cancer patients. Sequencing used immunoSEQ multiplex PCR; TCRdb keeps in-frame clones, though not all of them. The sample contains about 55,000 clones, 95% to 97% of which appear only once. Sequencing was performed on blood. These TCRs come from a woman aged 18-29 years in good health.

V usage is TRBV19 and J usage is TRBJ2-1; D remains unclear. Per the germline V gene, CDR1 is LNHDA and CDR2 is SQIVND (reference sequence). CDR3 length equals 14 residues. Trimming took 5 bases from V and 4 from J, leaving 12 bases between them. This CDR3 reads CASSRLDLYNEQFF. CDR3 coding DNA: TGTGCCAGTAGTCGGCTAGATTTGTACAATGAGCAGTTCTTC.

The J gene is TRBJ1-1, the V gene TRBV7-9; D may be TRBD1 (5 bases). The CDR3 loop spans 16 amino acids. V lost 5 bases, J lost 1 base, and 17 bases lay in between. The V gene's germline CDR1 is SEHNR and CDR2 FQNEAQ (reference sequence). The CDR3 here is CASSLGAGVSNTEAFF. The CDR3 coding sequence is TGTGCCAGCAGCCTAGGGGCCGGAGTTTCGAACACTGAAGCTTTCTTT.

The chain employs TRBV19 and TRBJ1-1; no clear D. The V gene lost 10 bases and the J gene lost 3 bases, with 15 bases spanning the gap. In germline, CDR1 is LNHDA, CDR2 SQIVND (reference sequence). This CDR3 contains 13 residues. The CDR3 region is CATAARSDTEAFF. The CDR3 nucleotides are TGTGCCACCGCAGCGAGATCGGACACTGAAGCTTTCTTT.

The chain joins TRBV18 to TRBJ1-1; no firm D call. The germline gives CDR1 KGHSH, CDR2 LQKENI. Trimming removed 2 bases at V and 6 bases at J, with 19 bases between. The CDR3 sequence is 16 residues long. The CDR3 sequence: CASSPAGPMLNAEAFF. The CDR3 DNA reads TGTGCCAGCTCACCAGCCGGGCCGATGTTGAATGCTGAAGCTTTCTTT. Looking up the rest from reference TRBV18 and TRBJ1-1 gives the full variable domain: NAGVMQNPRHLVRRRGQEARLRCSPMKGHSHVYWYRQLPEEGLKFMVYLQKENIIDESGMPKERFSAEFPKEGPSILRIQQVVRGDSAAYFCASSPAGPMLNAEAFFGQGTRLTVV.

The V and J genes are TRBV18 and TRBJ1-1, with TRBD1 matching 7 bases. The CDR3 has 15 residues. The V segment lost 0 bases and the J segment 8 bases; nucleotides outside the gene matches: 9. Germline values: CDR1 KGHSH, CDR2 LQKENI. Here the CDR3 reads CASSPPRGLLIEAFF. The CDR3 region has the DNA TGTGCCAGCTCACCACCGAGGGGGCTTCTAATAGAAGCTTTCTTT.

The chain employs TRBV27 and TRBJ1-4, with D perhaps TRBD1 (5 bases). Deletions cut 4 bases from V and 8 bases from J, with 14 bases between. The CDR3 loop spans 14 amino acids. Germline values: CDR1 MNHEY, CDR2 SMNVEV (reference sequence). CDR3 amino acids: CASSWSRAAEKLFF. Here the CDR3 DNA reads TGTGCCAGCAGTTGGTCCAGGGCCGCGGAAAAACTGTTTTTT.

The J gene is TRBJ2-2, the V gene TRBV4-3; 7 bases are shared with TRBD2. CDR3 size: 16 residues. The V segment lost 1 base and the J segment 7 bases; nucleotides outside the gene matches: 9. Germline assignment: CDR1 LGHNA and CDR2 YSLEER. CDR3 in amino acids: CASSQVERGNDGELFF. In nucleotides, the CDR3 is TGCGCCAGCAGCCAAGTCGAGCGGGGAAATGACGGGGAGCTGTTTTTT.

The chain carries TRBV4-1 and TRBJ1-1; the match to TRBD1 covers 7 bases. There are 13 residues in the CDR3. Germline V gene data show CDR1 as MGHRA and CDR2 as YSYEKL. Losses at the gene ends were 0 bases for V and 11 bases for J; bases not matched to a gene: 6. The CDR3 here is CASSQEGTGEAFF. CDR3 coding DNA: TGCGCCAGCAGCCAAGAAGGAACAGGGGAGGCTTTCTTT.

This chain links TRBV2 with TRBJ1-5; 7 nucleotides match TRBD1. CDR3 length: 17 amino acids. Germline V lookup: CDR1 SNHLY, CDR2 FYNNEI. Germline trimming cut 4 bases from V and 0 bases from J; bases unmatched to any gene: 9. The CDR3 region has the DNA TGTGCCAGCAGTGCTGACAGGGTGAGAGATAGCAATCAGCCCCAGCATTTT. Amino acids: CASSADRVRDSNQPQHF.

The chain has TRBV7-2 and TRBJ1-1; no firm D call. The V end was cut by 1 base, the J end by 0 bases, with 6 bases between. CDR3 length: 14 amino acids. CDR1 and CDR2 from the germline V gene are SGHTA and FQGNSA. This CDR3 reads CASSLGGLNTEAFF. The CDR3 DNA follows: TGTGCCAGCAGCTTAGGCGGGTTGAACACTGAAGCTTTCTTT.

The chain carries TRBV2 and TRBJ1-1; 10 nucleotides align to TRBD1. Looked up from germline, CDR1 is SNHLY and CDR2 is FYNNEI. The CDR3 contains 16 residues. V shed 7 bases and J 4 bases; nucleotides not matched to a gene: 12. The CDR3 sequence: CASNSRDRGVGTEAFF. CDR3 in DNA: TGTGCCAGCAACAGCCGGGACAGGGGTGTGGGCACTGAAGCTTTCTTT.

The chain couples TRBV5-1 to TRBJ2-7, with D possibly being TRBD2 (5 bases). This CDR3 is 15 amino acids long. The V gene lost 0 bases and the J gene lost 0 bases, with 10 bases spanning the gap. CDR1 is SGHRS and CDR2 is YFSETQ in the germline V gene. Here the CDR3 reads CASSLDEGFSYEQYF. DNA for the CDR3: TGCGCCAGCAGCTTGGACGAGGGATTCTCCTACGAGCAGTACTTC.

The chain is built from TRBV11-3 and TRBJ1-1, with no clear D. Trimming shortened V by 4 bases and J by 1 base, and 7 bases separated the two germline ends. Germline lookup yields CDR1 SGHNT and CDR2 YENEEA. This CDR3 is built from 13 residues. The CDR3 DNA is TGTGCCAGCAGCTCCGGGGAGAACACTGAAGCTTTCTTT. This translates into CASSSGENTEAFF.

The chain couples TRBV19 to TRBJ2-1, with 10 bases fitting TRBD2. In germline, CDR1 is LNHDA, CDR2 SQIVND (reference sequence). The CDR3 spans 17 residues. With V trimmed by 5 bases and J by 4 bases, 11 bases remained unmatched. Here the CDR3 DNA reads TGTGCCAGTAGTGCAGCGGGGGGGATGGCGACATACAATGAGCAGTTCTTC. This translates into CASSAAGGMATYNEQFF.

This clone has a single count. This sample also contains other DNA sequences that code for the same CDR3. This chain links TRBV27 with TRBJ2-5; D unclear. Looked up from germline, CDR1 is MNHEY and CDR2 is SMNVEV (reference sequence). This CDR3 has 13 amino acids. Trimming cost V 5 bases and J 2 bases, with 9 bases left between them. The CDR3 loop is CASSPRKQETQYF. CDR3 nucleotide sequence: TGTGCCAGCAGTCCTAGGAAACAAGAGACCCAGTACTTC.

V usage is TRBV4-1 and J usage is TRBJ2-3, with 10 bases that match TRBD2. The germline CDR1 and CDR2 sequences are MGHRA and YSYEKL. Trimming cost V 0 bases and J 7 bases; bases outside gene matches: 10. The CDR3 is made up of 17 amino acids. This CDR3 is CASSQEMLSGGAHTQYF. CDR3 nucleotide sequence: TGCGCCAGCAGCCAAGAAATGTTGAGCGGGGGGGCCCATACGCAGTATTTT.

The CDR3 loop reads CASRTQASRGPNYGYTF. DNA for the CDR3: TGTGCCAGCAGAACCCAGGCCTCGAGAGGCCCTAACTATGGCTACACCTTC. This chain joins TRBV27 and TRBJ1-2; D is uncertain. V was pared by 6 bases and J by 0 bases, with 20 bases between. CDR1 MNHEY and CDR2 SMNVEV come from the germline V gene (reference sequence). The CDR3 runs to 17 residues.

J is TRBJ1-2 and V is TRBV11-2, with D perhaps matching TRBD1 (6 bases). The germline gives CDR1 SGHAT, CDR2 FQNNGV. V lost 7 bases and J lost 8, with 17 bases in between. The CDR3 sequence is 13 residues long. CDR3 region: CASNLGTYPGYTF. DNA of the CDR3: TGTGCCAGCAACCTCGGGACATATCCCGGCTACACCTTC.

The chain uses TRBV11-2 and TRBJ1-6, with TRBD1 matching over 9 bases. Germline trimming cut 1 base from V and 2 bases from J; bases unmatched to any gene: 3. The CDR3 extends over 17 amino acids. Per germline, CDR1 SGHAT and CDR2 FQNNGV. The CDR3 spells CASSLGGTGPYNSPLHF. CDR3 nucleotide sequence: TGTGCCAGCAGCTTAGGCGGGACAGGGCCCTATAATTCACCCCTCCACTTT.

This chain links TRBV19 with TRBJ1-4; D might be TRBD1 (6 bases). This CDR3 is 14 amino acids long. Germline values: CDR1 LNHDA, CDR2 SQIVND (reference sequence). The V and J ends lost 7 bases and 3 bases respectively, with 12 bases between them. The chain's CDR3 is CASKGVPSNEKLFF. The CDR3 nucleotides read TGTGCCAGTAAGGGGGTCCCATCTAATGAAAAACTGTTTTTT.

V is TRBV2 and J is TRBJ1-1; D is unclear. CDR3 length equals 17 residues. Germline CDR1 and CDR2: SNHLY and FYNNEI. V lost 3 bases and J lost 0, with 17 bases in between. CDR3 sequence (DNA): TGTGCCAGCAGTGAGGGGAGGAGGTTCGGGGTGAACACTGAAGCTTTCTTT. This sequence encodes CASSEGRRFGVNTEAFF.